Listed below are T cell receptor beta chains from one sample, sequenced in a study of Graves' ophthalmopathy and Graves' hyperthyroidism. TCRdb re-called the multiplex PCR reads with MiXCR, one entry per CDR3 protein. This sample has roughly 350,000 distinct CDR3 sequences, with about 15% found just once. Input material: peripheral blood. These receptors originate from an adult woman with stable Graves' hyperthyroidism. CDR3s include the opening cysteine and the closing phenylalanine or tryptophan. Each record gives: V gene, clone size, CDR3 protein. Some rows have no size entry. The others give once, few or many, or a class for an expanded clone.

V gene: TRBV2; clone size: many; CDR3 protein: CASSETLAGGLNEQYF
V gene: TRBV6-5; clone size: -; CDR3 protein: CASRTSVTGELFF
V gene: TRBV2; clone size: -; CDR3 protein: CAISDSTASQPQHF
V gene: TRBV7-3; clone size: -; CDR3 protein: CASSLNALLSGSPSQDTQYF
V gene: TRBV6-5; clone size: few; CDR3 protein: CASSYSWRTEAFF
V gene: TRBV5-1; clone size: few; CDR3 protein: CASSLGDRTDTQYF
V gene: TRBV30; clone size: few; CDR3 protein: CAWSVISAGADTQYF
V gene: TRBV20-1; clone size: many; CDR3 protein: CSAPYGGSSSYEQYF
V gene: TRBV20-1; clone size: many; CDR3 protein: CSAIKEGGELFF
V gene: TRBV7-2; clone size: few; CDR3 protein: CASSLGRQQYF
V gene: TRBV29-1; clone size: many; CDR3 protein: CSVEDSLAGVREQYF
V gene: TRBV28; clone size: many; CDR3 protein: CASSLVGSFPSYEQYF
V gene: TRBV6-1; clone size: -; CDR3 protein: CASSRVWVPNTEAFF
V gene: TRBV30; clone size: many; CDR3 protein: CAWSGDSGTSGSNYEQYF
V gene: TRBV12-3/TRBV12-4; clone size: many; CDR3 protein: CASRRGDREQYF
V gene: TRBV5-1; clone size: -; CDR3 protein: CASSLEVEGYGYTF
V gene: TRBV2; clone size: many; CDR3 protein: CASSPDSGSSETQYF
V gene: TRBV18; clone size: -; CDR3 protein: CASSRDRGYGEQYF
V gene: TRBV12-3/TRBV12-4; clone size: many; CDR3 protein: CASRGSGLTGELFF
V gene: TRBV13; clone size: many; CDR3 protein: CASSPRSFLEASEQYF
V gene: TRBV12-3/TRBV12-4; clone size: many; CDR3 protein: CASSPGQGSNYGYTF
V gene: TRBV6-1; clone size: -; CDR3 protein: CASGGGGRTEAFF
V gene: TRBV30; clone size: -; CDR3 protein: CAWSHGGTQYF
V gene: TRBV7-9; clone size: many; CDR3 protein: CASSFGAGALVGELFF
V gene: TRBV28; clone size: many; CDR3 protein: CAARDRGFRGSNQPQHF
V gene: TRBV27; clone size: many; CDR3 protein: CASSFADRVGEQYF
V gene: TRBV30; clone size: many; CDR3 protein: CAWAPLNGYTF
V gene: TRBV11-2; clone size: many; CDR3 protein: CASSLGGNNPTSHF
V gene: TRBV6-1; clone size: many; CDR3 protein: CASSVSAGRPNYGYTF
V gene: TRBV28; clone size: many; CDR3 protein: CASSLQHTYEQYF
V gene: TRBV27; clone size: many; CDR3 protein: CASSDRFANYGYTF
V gene: TRBV27; clone size: many; CDR3 protein: CASSLSGGQPQHF
V gene: TRBV3-1; clone size: -; CDR3 protein: CASSQDQTGVITYEQYF
V gene: TRBV27; clone size: many; CDR3 protein: CASSSKTRGTGVGYEQYF
V gene: TRBV27; clone size: many; CDR3 protein: CASRTPGYTEAFF
V gene: TRBV28; clone size: many; CDR3 protein: CASRLTGGALYGYTF
V gene: TRBV27; clone size: -; CDR3 protein: CASSPEAAFYEQYF
V gene: TRBV5-1; clone size: few; CDR3 protein: CASSSSQGGTDTQYF
V gene: TRBV29-1; clone size: many; CDR3 protein: CSVEWTGAFF
V gene: TRBV7-2; clone size: many; CDR3 protein: CASSLGRGGSYLEELFF
V gene: TRBV19; clone size: many; CDR3 protein: CASSIAVFAEAFF
V gene: TRBV5-1; clone size: -; CDR3 protein: CASRLDGETQHF
V gene: TRBV10-1; clone size: -; CDR3 protein: CASSPYRQGGVDSNQPQHF
V gene: TRBV20-1; clone size: few; CDR3 protein: CSARAGLSAPGELFF
V gene: TRBV7-2; clone size: many; CDR3 protein: CASSQGVAARGSPLHF
V gene: TRBV20-1; clone size: -; CDR3 protein: CSAAPPGQRGETQYF
V gene: TRBV20-1; clone size: many; CDR3 protein: CSATSGTSGTLGYEQYF